Each of the 9 T cell receptor beta chains below was sequenced from the same sample in a study of CD8+ T cells in alopecia areata. cDNA reverse transcribed from extracted RNA served as the sequencing template. Using immunoSEQ multiplex PCR, the repertoire was profiled, and TCRdb retains in-frame clones only, with some absent. The sample lists around 250,000 clones, 67% occurring once. Specimen: CD4+ T cells sorted from blood, collected at week 0. Receptors originate from a human donor with alopecia areata.

The chain carries TRBV11-2 and TRBJ1-5; D not resolved. This CDR3 is 13 amino acids long. Between the trimmed V and J ends, which lost 0 bases and 6 bases, there was a span of 6 bases. Germline CDR1 SGHAT, CDR2 FQNNGV. CDR3 in amino acids: CASSLERSQPQHF. In nucleotides, the CDR3 is TGTGCCAGCAGCTTAGAACGGAGTCAGCCCCAGCATTTT.

The J gene is TRBJ1-5, the V gene TRBV30; unclear D gene. V was trimmed by 1 base and J by 6 bases, leaving 10 bases between them. Looked up from germline, CDR1 is GTSNPN and CDR2 is SVGIG (reference sequence). The CDR3 runs 13 residues. This CDR3 is CAWSAAGAQPQHF. The CDR3 DNA reads TGTGCCTGGAGTGCGGCAGGCGCTCAGCCCCAGCATTTT.

The CDR3 DNA is TGCGCCAGCAGCCTCAACCAGATGAACACTGAAGCTTTCTTT. Translation gives CASSLNQMNTEAFF. The J gene is TRBJ1-1, the V gene TRBV4-3; no reliable D call. V dropped 4 bases and J dropped 0 bases, with 9 bases sitting between them. This CDR3 is built from 14 residues. From germline, CDR1 is LGHNA and CDR2 YSLEER.

This chain joins TRBV29-1 and TRBJ1-1; 8 bases are shared with TRBD1. This CDR3 is built from 12 residues. The germline CDR1 and CDR2 sequences are SQVTM and ANQGSEA. V was pared by 7 bases and J by 6 bases, with 7 bases of the junction left unmatched. CDR3 amino acids: CSAQGAWAEAFF. For the CDR3, the DNA is TGCAGCGCTCAGGGGGCTTGGGCTGAAGCTTTCTTT. The full variable domain, in which reference TRBV29-1 and TRBJ1-1 provide the parts outside the CDR3, is SAVISQKPSRDICQRGTSLTIQCQVDSQVTMMFWYRQQPGQSLTLIATANQGSEATYESGFVIDKFPISRPNLTFSTLTVSNMSPEDSSIYLCSAQGAWAEAFFGQGTRLTVV.

In the case of this clone: This same CDR3 is encoded by further DNA sequences in the sample. V and J are TRBV29-1 and TRBJ2-1, with TRBD1 matching 7 bases. With 4 bases clipped from V and 8 bases from J, the junction kept 2 bases outside the gene matches. CDR1 is SQVTM and CDR2 is ANQGSEA in the germline V gene. The CDR3 spans 11 residues. DNA for the CDR3: TGCAGCGTTGGACAGGGCTATGAGCAGTTCTTC. Amino acid sequence: CSVGQGYEQFF.

This clone appeared a few times. This chain joins TRBV30 and TRBJ1-5; 7 bases are shared with TRBD1. This CDR3 has 15 amino acids. After removal of 3 bases from V and 1 base from J, the junction contained 6 bases not matched to a gene. Germline-derived CDR1 and CDR2 are GTSNPN and SVGIG (reference sequence). This CDR3 reads CAWRGKTGSNQPQHF. The CDR3 nucleotides are TGTGCCTGGAGGGGAAAGACAGGGAGCAATCAGCCCCAGCATTTT.

This clone turned up a few times. The chain joins TRBV5-1 to TRBJ2-7, with a tentative D call TRBD1 (6 bases). V lost 4 bases and J 0 bases, leaving 11 bases between the germline ends. Germline V lookup: CDR1 SGHRS, CDR2 YFSETQ. The CDR3 sequence is 14 residues long. Written as DNA, the CDR3 is TGCGCCAGCAGCCTCCGGGACAACTCCTACGAGCAGTACTTC. This encodes CASSLRDNSYEQYF.

V and J are TRBV2 and TRBJ2-2; no definite D call. Germline V gene data show CDR1 as SNHLY and CDR2 as FYNNEI. The CDR3 covers 11 residues. V lost 9 bases and J lost 4, with 6 bases in between. The CDR3 loop reads CASSGTGELFF. Here the CDR3 DNA reads TGTGCCAGTTCCGGCACCGGGGAGCTGTTTTTT. The full variable domain, in which reference TRBV2 and TRBJ2-2 provide the parts outside the CDR3, is EPEVTQTPSHQVTQMGQEVILRCVPISNHLYFYWYRQILGQKVEFLVSFYNNEISEKSEIFDDQFSVERPDGSNFTLKIRSTKLEDSAMYFCASSGTGELFFGEGSRLTVL.

This clone was seen a handful of times. The chain uses TRBV9 and TRBJ2-3; 8 bases agree with TRBD1. The junction had 9 bases not matched to a gene; V was cut back by 4 bases and J by 2 bases. Germline V gives CDR1 SGDLS, CDR2 YYNGEE. The CDR3 sequence is 16 residues long. CDR3 residues: CASSPRTGRFTDTQYF. The CDR3 bases are TGTGCCAGCAGCCCCCGGACAGGGAGGTTCACAGATACGCAGTATTTT.